The 14 T cell receptor beta chains reported below all come from one sample, sequenced in a study of graft-versus-host responses after intestinal transplantation. Sequencing was performed with immunoSEQ multiplex PCR; in TCRdb, only in-frame clones are kept and a portion is missing. The table includes approximately 100,000 clones, 80% to 95% detected once. What these receptors recognize is not known. Source: unstimulated CD8+ T cells sorted from spleen or lymph node cells, taken before intestinal transplant. These receptors came from a human donor who received an intestinal transplant.

The J gene is TRBJ1-1, the V gene TRBV9, with no clear D. The CDR3 has 14 residues. The germline V gene encodes CDR1 SGDLS and CDR2 YYNGEE. V dropped 0 bases and J dropped 2 bases, with 8 bases sitting between them. The CDR3 region is CASSVEGGNTEAFF. Here the CDR3 DNA reads TGTGCCAGCAGCGTAGAGGGCGGTAACACTGAAGCTTTCTTT.

This chain uses TRBV4-2 with TRBJ2-7; D possibly corresponds to TRBD2 (7 bases). With 0 bases removed from V and 5 bases from J, the gap between germline ends came to 17 bases. The CDR3 covers 16 residues. The germline gives CDR1 LGHNA, CDR2 YNFKEQ. The CDR3 DNA reads TGTGCCAGCAGCCAAGATCAAGGCGGGGGCGCGGACGAGCAGTACTTC. This gives the protein CASSQDQGGGADEQYF.

The V and J genes are TRBV7-2 and TRBJ1-2; D is uncertain. V shed 3 bases and J shed 4 bases, with 3 bases lying between them. The CDR3 loop spans 11 amino acids. Germline CDR1 reads SGHTA; CDR2 reads FQGNSA. This CDR3 reads CASSFSYGYTF. The CDR3 DNA is TGTGCCAGCAGCTTTTCCTATGGCTACACCTTC.

Comment on this clone: Other DNA sequences in the same sample also yield this CDR3. This chain joins TRBV7-8 and TRBJ1-2; D not resolved. The CDR3 loop spans 13 amino acids. From germline, CDR1 is SGHVS and CDR2 FQNEAQ. Trimming cost V 3 bases and J 4 bases, with 9 bases left between them. The CDR3 loop is CASSFGSGYGYTF. For the CDR3, the DNA is TGTGCCAGCAGCTTCGGCTCCGGCTATGGCTACACCTTC.

The chain recombines TRBV7-9 with TRBJ2-6; D is possibly TRBD1 or TRBD2 (5 bases each). This CDR3 is built from 15 residues. Germline CDR1 reads SEHNR; CDR2 reads FQNEAQ (reference sequence). V was cut by 5 bases and J by 5 bases, with 13 bases left in between. Here the CDR3 DNA reads TGTGCCAGCAGCCACCCGGGGCGGAGGGCCAACGTCCTGACTTTC. Protein: CASSHPGRRANVLTF.

The V gene is TRBV6-1, the J gene TRBJ2-7; TRBD1 matches 7 bases. The CDR3 contains 15 residues. Germline-derived CDR1 and CDR2 are MNHNS and SASEGT. V lost 4 bases and J lost 5; bases outside the gene matches: 11. In DNA form, the CDR3 reads TGTGCCAGCAGTGTCCTTAGGGACAGAATCCACGAGCAGTACTTC. Amino acid sequence: CASSVLRDRIHEQYF.

This rearrangement joins TRBV2 to TRBJ1-5, with 8 bases identical to TRBD1. This CDR3 is built from 18 residues. Germline CDR1 and CDR2: SNHLY and FYNNEI. The V segment lost 1 base and the J segment 6 bases; nucleotides outside the gene matches: 14. The DNA of the CDR3 is TGTGCCAGCAGTGAAGTCGGACCGGGACAGGTCACCAGTCAGCCCCAGCATTTT. Its protein product is CASSEVGPGQVTSQPQHF.

V usage is TRBV6-1 and J usage is TRBJ2-7; the match to TRBD2 covers 11 bases. This CDR3 spans 14 amino acids. Germline CDR1 and CDR2: MNHNS and SASEGT. The V gene end was trimmed by 10 bases and the J gene end by 7 bases; junction bases not matched to a gene: 12. The CDR3 DNA is TGTGCCACCCTTCTTACTAGCGGGGGAGAAGAGCAGTACTTC. It translates to CATLLTSGGEEQYF.

This CDR3 reads CASSVGGPPGPYNEQFF. In nucleotides, the CDR3 is TGTGCCAGCAGCGTAGGGGGACCCCCGGGGCCGTACAATGAGCAGTTCTTC. The rearrangement links TRBV9 to TRBJ2-1, with D possibly being TRBD1 or TRBD2 (5 bases each). V was cut by 0 bases and J by 4 bases, with 17 bases left in between. The CDR3 spans 17 residues. Germline V gene data show CDR1 as SGDLS and CDR2 as YYNGEE.

The rearrangement joins TRBV11-3 to TRBJ2-7; either TRBD1 or TRBD2 may supply D (5 bases each). The CDR3 has 15 amino acids. CDR1 is SGHNT, CDR2 YENEEA, per germline. Trimming removed 1 base from V and 4 bases from J, with 14 bases in between. The CDR3 loop reads CASSLVPGRGYEQYF. Written as DNA, the CDR3 is TGTGCCAGCAGCTTAGTACCGGGAAGGGGTTACGAGCAGTACTTC.

As DNA, the CDR3 is TGCGCCAGCAGCCAACAAGATCGCGGGGGCTCCCCCCAAGAGACCCAGTACTTC. Translated: CASSQQDRGGSPQETQYF. J is TRBJ2-5 and V is TRBV4-1; D is perhaps TRBD2 (7 bases). The CDR3 is made up of 18 amino acids. Germline loops: CDR1 MGHRA, CDR2 YSYEKL. The V end lost 2 bases, the J end lost 1 base, and 20 bases lay between the germline ends.

Notes on this clone: The sample contains more than one DNA sequence encoding this CDR3. This chain uses TRBV6-5 with TRBJ2-7; TRBD1 matches 11 bases. With V trimmed by 3 bases and J by 4 bases, 2 bases remained unmatched. The CDR3 is 14 amino acids. CDR1 is MNHEY, CDR2 SVGAGI, per germline. CDR3 nucleotides: TGTGCCAGCAGTTATGGACAGGGGGCTTACGAGCAGTACTTC. This codes for CASSYGQGAYEQYF.

The V and J genes are TRBV7-9 and TRBJ1-1, with TRBD1 identical over 7 bases. Per germline, CDR1 SEHNR and CDR2 FQNEAQ (reference sequence). V shed 6 bases, J shed 7 bases, and the junction held 5 bases outside the gene matches. CDR3 length: 12 amino acids. The CDR3 loop is CASRRDSDEAFF. The DNA of the CDR3 is TGTGCCAGCAGACGGGACAGCGATGAAGCTTTCTTT.

The CDR3 sequence: CASSMTSNNEQYF. CDR3 nucleotide sequence: TGTGCCAGTAGTATGACTAGCAATAACGAGCAGTACTTC. The chain carries TRBV19 and TRBJ2-7; TRBD2 aligns across 7 bases. The CDR3 loop spans 13 amino acids. The germline CDR1 and CDR2 sequences are LNHDA and SQIVND (reference sequence). J was trimmed by 5 bases and V by 3 bases; bases with no gene match: 4. The variable domain in full, with the rest retrieved from reference TRBV19 and TRBJ2-7, is DGGITQSPKYLFRKEGQNVTLSCEQNLNHDAMYWYRQDPGQGLRLIYYSQIVNDFQKGDIAEGYSVSREKKESFPLTVTSAQKNPTAFYLCASSMTSNNEQYFGPGTRLTVT.